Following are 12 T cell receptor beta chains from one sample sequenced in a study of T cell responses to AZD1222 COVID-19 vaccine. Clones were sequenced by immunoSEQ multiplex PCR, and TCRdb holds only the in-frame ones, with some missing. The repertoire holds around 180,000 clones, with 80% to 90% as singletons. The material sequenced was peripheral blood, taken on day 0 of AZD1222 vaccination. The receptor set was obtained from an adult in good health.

CDR3 protein: CASSLSGRAGELFF. The CDR3 DNA reads as TGTGCCAGCAGCCTTAGCGGGAGGGCCGGGGAGCTGTTTTTT. This sequence joins TRBV9 and TRBJ2-2; 11 nucleotides match TRBD2. Germline CDR1 reads SGDLS; CDR2 reads YYNGEE. The CDR3 totals 14 residues. The V segment lost 4 bases and the J segment 6 bases; nucleotides outside the gene matches: 2.

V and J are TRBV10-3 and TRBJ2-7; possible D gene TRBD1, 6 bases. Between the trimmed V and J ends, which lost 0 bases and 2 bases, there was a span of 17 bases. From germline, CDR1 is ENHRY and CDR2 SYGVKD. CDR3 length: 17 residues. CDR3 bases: TGTGCCATCAGTGAGTCGGCAGGGGCCACCGGGGCCTACGAGCAGTACTTC. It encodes CAISESAGATGAYEQYF.

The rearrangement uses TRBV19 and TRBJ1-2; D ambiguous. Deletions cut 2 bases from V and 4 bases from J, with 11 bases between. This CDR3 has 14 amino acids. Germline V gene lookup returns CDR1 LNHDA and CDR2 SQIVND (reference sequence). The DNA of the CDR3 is TGTGCCAGTAGTATAAGAGTGGACGCCTATGGCTACACCTTC. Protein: CASSIRVDAYGYTF.

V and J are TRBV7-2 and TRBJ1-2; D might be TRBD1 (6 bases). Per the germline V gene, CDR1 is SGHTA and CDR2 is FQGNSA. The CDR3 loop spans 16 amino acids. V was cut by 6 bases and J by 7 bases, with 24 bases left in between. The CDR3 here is CASSQDRLLPPAGYTF. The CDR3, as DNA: TGTGCCAGCAGTCAGGACAGACTCCTGCCCCCCGCTGGCTACACCTTC.

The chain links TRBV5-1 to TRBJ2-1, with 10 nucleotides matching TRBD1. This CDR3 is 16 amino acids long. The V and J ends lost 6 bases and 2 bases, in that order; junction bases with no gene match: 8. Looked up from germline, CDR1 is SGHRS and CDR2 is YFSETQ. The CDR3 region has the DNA TGCGCCAGCAACCTGGATGGGACAGGGGCCTACAATGAGCAGTTCTTC. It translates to CASNLDGTGAYNEQFF.

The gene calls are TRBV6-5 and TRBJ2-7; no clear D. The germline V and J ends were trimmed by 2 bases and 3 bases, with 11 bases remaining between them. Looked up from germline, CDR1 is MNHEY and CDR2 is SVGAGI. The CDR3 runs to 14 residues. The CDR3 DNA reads TGTGCCAGCAGTTACCTGACAAAGAACTACGAGCAGTACTTC. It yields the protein CASSYLTKNYEQYF.

CDR3 DNA: TGTGCCAGCAGTTTGGAAGGGGGCGAGCAGTACTTC. Translating it yields CASSLEGGEQYF. The chain is built from TRBV28 and TRBJ2-7; possibly TRBD1 for D (6 bases). The CDR3 contains 12 residues. V lost 3 bases to trimming and J lost 6 bases, with 9 bases between them. Germline values: CDR1 MDHEN, CDR2 SYDVKM. Based on the CDR3 plus reference TRBV28 and TRBJ2-7, the full variable domain is DVKVTQSSRYLVKRTGEKVFLECVQDMDHENMFWYRQDPGLGLRLIYFSYDVKMKEKGDIPEGYSVSREKKERFSLILESASTNQTSMYLCASSLEGGEQYFGPGTRLTVT.

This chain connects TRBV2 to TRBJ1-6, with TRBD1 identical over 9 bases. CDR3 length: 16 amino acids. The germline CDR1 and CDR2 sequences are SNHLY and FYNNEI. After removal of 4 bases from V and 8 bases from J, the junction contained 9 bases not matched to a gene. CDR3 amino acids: CASSADSGTGYSPLHF. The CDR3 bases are TGTGCCAGCAGTGCTGACTCCGGGACAGGGTATTCACCCCTCCACTTT.

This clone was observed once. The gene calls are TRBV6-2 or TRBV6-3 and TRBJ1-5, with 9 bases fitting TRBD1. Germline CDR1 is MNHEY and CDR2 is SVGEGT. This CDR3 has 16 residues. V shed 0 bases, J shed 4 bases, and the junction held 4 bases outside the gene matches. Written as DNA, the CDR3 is TGTGCCAGCAGTTACTCCGGGACAGGGTTGAATCAGCCCCAGCATTTT. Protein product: CASSYSGTGLNQPQHF.

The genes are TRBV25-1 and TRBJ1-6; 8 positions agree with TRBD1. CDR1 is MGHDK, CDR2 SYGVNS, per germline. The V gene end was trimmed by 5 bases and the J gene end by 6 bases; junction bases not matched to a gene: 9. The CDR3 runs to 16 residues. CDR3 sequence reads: CASSPRTGGGNSPLHF. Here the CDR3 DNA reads TGTGCCAGCAGTCCACGAACAGGGGGTGGTAATTCACCCCTCCACTTT. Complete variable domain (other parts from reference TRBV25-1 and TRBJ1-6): EADIYQTPRYLVIGTGKKITLECSQTMGHDKMYWYQQDPGMELHLIHYSYGVNSTEKGDLSSESTVSRIRTEHFPLTLESARPSHTSQYLCASSPRTGGGNSPLHFGNGTRLTVT.

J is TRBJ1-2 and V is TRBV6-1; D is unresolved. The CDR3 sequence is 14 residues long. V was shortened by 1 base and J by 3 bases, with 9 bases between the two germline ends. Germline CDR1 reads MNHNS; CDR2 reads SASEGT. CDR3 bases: TGTGCCAGCAGTGAAGGGACGTCGGACTATGGCTACACCTTC. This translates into CASSEGTSDYGYTF.

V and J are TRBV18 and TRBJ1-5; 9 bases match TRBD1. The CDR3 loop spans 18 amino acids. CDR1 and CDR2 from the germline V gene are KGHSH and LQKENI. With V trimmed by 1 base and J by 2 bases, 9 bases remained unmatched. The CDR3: CASSPLGQGISGNQPQHF. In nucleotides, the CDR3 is TGTGCCAGCTCACCACTGGGACAGGGTATCTCGGGCAATCAGCCCCAGCATTTT.